The 3 T cell receptor beta chains below all came from one sample that was sequenced in a study of resident and recirculating memory T cells in vitiligo. Some clones are missing from TCRdb's copy, which holds only in-frame ones; the method was immunoSEQ multiplex PCR. The table shows about 76,000 clones, with 92% occurring only once. The specimen sequenced was blood. The receptors derive from a male donor with vitiligo.

The genes are TRBV4-1 and TRBJ2-7, with a weak D call TRBD2 (6 bases). V was cut by 2 bases and J by 4 bases, with 12 bases left in between. The CDR3 has 14 amino acids. CDR1 and CDR2 (germline): MGHRA, YSYEKL. The CDR3 region is CASSQNSGIYEQYF. Written as DNA, the CDR3 is TGCGCCAGCAGCCAAAATAGCGGAATTTACGAGCAGTACTTC.

This chain links TRBV9 with TRBJ2-7, with TRBD2 matching 9 bases. The CDR3 is 14 amino acids. The V gene end was trimmed by 0 bases and the J gene end by 6 bases; junction bases not matched to a gene: 4. In germline, CDR1 is SGDLS, CDR2 YYNGEE. The CDR3 coding sequence is TGTGCCAGCAGCGTAGGCGGGGGGGGGCGCGAGCAGTACTTC. Amino acid sequence: CASSVGGGGREQYF.

This sequence joins TRBV9 and TRBJ2-1; perhaps TRBD2 as D (5 bases). V was clipped by 0 bases and J by 7 bases, with 17 bases between them. This CDR3 has 16 residues. Germline assignment: CDR1 SGDLS and CDR2 YYNGEE. The CDR3 loop is CASSVDGRLPANEQFF. Here the CDR3 DNA reads TGTGCCAGCAGCGTAGACGGTAGACTACCGGCAAATGAGCAGTTCTTC.